These 24 T cell receptor beta chains came from one sample sequenced in a study of T cells in localized non-small cell lung cancer. The data were produced by immunoSEQ multiplex PCR, yet TCRdb's version contains in-frame clones alone and is incomplete. The table lists over 25,000 clones, around 80% of them singletons. This material consisted of peripheral blood, taken before any cancer treatment. All receptors come from a male donor at least 60 years old with stage III squamous cell lung carcinoma.

This chain links TRBV7-2 with TRBJ2-5; D call uncertain. Trimming took off 3 bases at V and 5 bases at J, with 7 bases between the two ends. This CDR3 contains 12 residues. Germline loops: CDR1 SGHTA, CDR2 FQGNSA. The CDR3, as DNA: TGTGCCAGCAGCTTGGGCTGGGAGACCCAGTACTTC. Protein: CASSLGWETQYF. Full variable domain (missing parts from reference TRBV7-2 and TRBJ2-5): GAGVSQSPSNKVTEKGKDVELRCDPISGHTALYWYRQSLGQGLEFLIYFQGNSAPDKSGLPSDRFSAERTGGSVSTLTIQRTQQEDSAVYLCASSLGWETQYFGPGTRLLVL.

CDR3 coding DNA: TGTGCCAGCACATCTCGGGACATAGGAAACACCATATATTTT. Its translation is CASTSRDIGNTIYF. V usage is TRBV6-5 and J usage is TRBJ1-3; weak D call: TRBD1 (6 bases). CDR3 length: 14 residues. Germline-derived CDR1 and CDR2 are MNHEY and SVGAGI. The V and J ends lost 7 bases and 4 bases respectively, with 14 bases between them.

This chain connects TRBV20-1 to TRBJ2-1; perhaps TRBD1 as D (6 bases). The germline CDR1 and CDR2 sequences are DFQATT and SNEGSKA (reference sequence). The CDR3 is 11 residues long. V was pared by 5 bases and J by 6 bases, with 8 bases between. The CDR3 bases are TGCAGTGCTCCCAGGGGCAATGAGCAGTTCTTC. Its translation is CSAPRGNEQFF.

The chain joins TRBV19 to TRBJ2-5, with D maybe TRBD1 (5 bases). This CDR3 contains 13 residues. CDR1 LNHDA and CDR2 SQIVND come from the germline V gene (reference sequence). The V and J ends lost 1 base and 9 bases respectively, with 12 bases between them. CDR3 region: CASSIVREGAQYF. CDR3 coding DNA: TGTGCCAGTAGTATAGTTAGGGAAGGGGCCCAGTACTTC.

The gene calls are TRBV7-9 and TRBJ2-7; perhaps TRBD2 as D (6 bases). Looked up from germline, CDR1 is SEHNR and CDR2 is FQNEAQ (reference sequence). The V gene lost 4 bases and the J gene lost 5 bases, with 15 bases spanning the gap. The CDR3 has 14 residues. The CDR3, as DNA: TGTGCCAGCAGCTGGGACTCAAGAGGAAACGAGCAGTACTTC. Translating it yields CASSWDSRGNEQYF.

This sequence joins TRBV7-3 and TRBJ2-1, with 7 bases aligning to TRBD1. This CDR3 is 13 amino acids long. V dropped 9 bases and J dropped 10; count of bases not matched to a gene: 12. The germline gives CDR1 SGHTA, CDR2 FQGTGA. The CDR3 region is CASNDRVGYEQFF. Written as DNA, the CDR3 is TGTGCCAGTAACGACAGGGTTGGGTACGAGCAGTTCTTC.

Sample share makes this clone medium-sized. The rearrangement links TRBV4-3 to TRBJ2-3, with 8 positions matching TRBD2. CDR3 size: 15 residues. Losses at the gene ends were 7 bases for V and 0 bases for J; bases not matched to a gene: 6. Germline V gives CDR1 LGHNA, CDR2 YSLEER. The CDR3 spells CASTRTSRSTDTQYF. CDR3 nucleotide sequence: TGCGCCAGCACCAGGACTAGCCGAAGCACAGATACGCAGTATTTT.

The V call is TRBV2, the J call TRBJ2-1; TRBD2 matches at 9 bases. Germline V gene lookup returns CDR1 SNHLY and CDR2 FYNNEI. V shed 4 bases, J shed 9 bases, and the junction held 7 bases outside the gene matches. The CDR3 covers 14 residues. CDR3 bases: TGTGCCAGCAGTGCGACTAGCGGCTATGGTGAGCAGTTCTTC. Its translation is CASSATSGYGEQFF.

The rearrangement joins TRBV25-1 to TRBJ1-1, with D perhaps matching TRBD1 (5 bases). The CDR3 length is 14 residues. The ends were cut back, 7 bases at V and 5 bases at J, with 17 bases in the middle. CDR1 is MGHDK, CDR2 SYGVNS, per germline. The CDR3 sequence is CASTPRIGETEAFF. The CDR3 DNA is TGTGCCAGCACTCCTCGCATAGGGGAAACTGAAGCTTTCTTT.

This clone was seen more than once but under ten times. The chain links TRBV27 to TRBJ2-1; the D is unclear. Between the trimmed V and J ends, which lost 5 bases and 0 bases, there was a span of 8 bases. The length of the CDR3 is 14 residues. CDR1 and CDR2 from the germline V gene are MNHEY and SMNVEV (reference sequence). CDR3 residues: CASSTVGSYNEQFF. The CDR3 DNA follows: TGTGCCAGCAGTACAGTAGGCTCCTACAATGAGCAGTTCTTC.

The chain carries TRBV9 and TRBJ1-2, with 10 bases matching TRBD1. CDR3 size: 15 residues. Germline loops: CDR1 SGDLS, CDR2 YYNGEE. Trimming cost V 4 bases and J 4 bases; bases outside gene matches: 7. In DNA form, the CDR3 reads TGTGCCAGCAGCCTCCGGGACAGGGGATCCTATGGCTACACCTTC. This encodes CASSLRDRGSYGYTF.

The V call is TRBV6-5, the J call TRBJ1-5; a weak D match, TRBD1 (6 bases). This CDR3 has 14 amino acids. V was cut by 5 bases and J by 1 base, with 9 bases left in between. Germline V gene sequence: CDR1 MNHEY, CDR2 SVGAGI. For the CDR3, the DNA is TGTGCCAGCAGTCGCGGACAGAGCAATCAGCCCCAGCATTTT. Translation gives CASSRGQSNQPQHF.

This clone was seen once. The rearrangement links TRBV10-3 to TRBJ1-1; D unclear. CDR1 is ENHRY, CDR2 SYGVKD, per germline. The CDR3 covers 14 residues. Trimming cost V 2 bases and J 5 bases, with 12 bases left between them. CDR3 nucleotide sequence: TGTGCCATCAGTGAGACCGGGGTTGTGACTGAAGCTTTCTTT. Protein sequence: CAISETGVVTEAFF.

CDR3 region: CASSPREANYGYTF. The CDR3 DNA sequence: TGTGCCAGCAGCCCCAGGGAAGCTAACTATGGCTACACCTTC. The rearrangement links TRBV11-3 to TRBJ1-2, with D possibly TRBD1 on 5 matching bases. Trimming left V 5 bases short and J 0 bases short, with 10 bases between. Germline V lookup: CDR1 SGHNT, CDR2 YENEEA. This CDR3 is built from 14 residues.

This clone has just a few counts. This chain uses TRBV28 with TRBJ2-7; D is ambiguous. V lost 7 bases and J 5 bases, leaving 12 bases between the germline ends. The CDR3 is 12 residues long. Per germline, CDR1 MDHEN and CDR2 SYDVKM. The CDR3 DNA reads as TGTGCCAGCAACTTAGGGTGGAACGAGCAGTACTTC. It yields the protein CASNLGWNEQYF.

The chain employs TRBV23-1 and TRBJ1-2; 10 bases match TRBD1. TRBV23-1 has ORF status, its function being uncertain. The CDR3 has 15 amino acids. The V and J ends lost 4 bases and 8 bases, in that order; junction bases with no gene match: 10. This CDR3 reads CASSPPDRGFVGYTF. The DNA for the CDR3 is TGCGCCAGCAGTCCCCCGGACAGGGGGTTCGTAGGCTACACCTTC.

This rearrangement joins TRBV28 to TRBJ2-7; perhaps TRBD1 as D (6 bases). This CDR3 spans 15 amino acids. Trimming cost V 2 bases and J 1 base, with 12 bases left between them. CDR1 MDHEN and CDR2 SYDVKM come from the germline V gene. This CDR3 is CASSLNDRSSYEQYF. CDR3 nucleotide sequence: TGTGCCAGCAGTTTAAACGACAGGTCTTCCTACGAGCAGTACTTC.

This clone turned up a few times. The J gene is TRBJ1-5, the V gene TRBV7-2, with D possibly TRBD1 on 5 matching bases. The germline V and J ends were trimmed by 5 bases and 1 base, with 15 bases remaining between them. The CDR3 runs 16 residues. Germline-derived CDR1 and CDR2 are SGHTA and FQGNSA. CDR3 DNA sequence: TGTGCCAGCAGCCTTACCGGGGCTTCGAGCAATCAGCCCCAGCATTTT. It translates to CASSLTGASSNQPQHF.

Worth noting for this clone: The junction does not match germline at one end; this may be a read error. V and J are TRBV10-3 and TRBJ2-3; weak D call: TRBD2 (5 bases). CDR3 length: 11 residues. The germline V gene has CDR1 ENHRY and CDR2 SYGVKD. This CDR3 reads CATSSADTQYF. In nucleotides, the CDR3 is TGTGCCACCAGTAGCGCAGATACGCAGTATTTT.

The V gene is TRBV19, the J gene TRBJ2-7, with D hard to call. Germline values: CDR1 LNHDA, CDR2 SQIVND (reference sequence). With 5 bases removed from V and 4 bases from J, the gap between germline ends came to 24 bases. The CDR3 is made up of 17 amino acids. CDR3 loop: CASSEVWQAGGSYEQYF. CDR3 bases: TGTGCCAGTAGTGAGGTGTGGCAGGCAGGCGGTTCTTACGAGCAGTACTTC.

The chain carries TRBV2 and TRBJ2-5, with 11 bases that match TRBD2. The V segment lost 2 bases and the J segment 2 bases; nucleotides outside the gene matches: 1. CDR1 and CDR2 from the germline V gene are SNHLY and FYNNEI. The CDR3 is 15 residues long. In DNA form, the CDR3 reads TGTGCCAGCAGTGAACGACTAGCGGGGCAAGAGACCCAGTACTTC. Translating it yields CASSERLAGQETQYF.

This clone was counted a single time. The genes are TRBV4-3 and TRBJ2-2; 8 positions agree with TRBD1. Germline loops: CDR1 LGHNA, CDR2 YSLEER. The CDR3 spans 16 residues. Losses at the gene ends were 4 bases for V and 0 bases for J; bases not matched to a gene: 4. In DNA, the CDR3 is TGCGCCAGCAGCCCCGGACAGGGCGCGAACACCGGGGAGCTGTTTTTT. It specifies CASSPGQGANTGELFF.

This chain joins TRBV6-1 and TRBJ1-2; D perhaps matches TRBD1 (5 bases). The CDR3 runs to 12 residues. The germline V gene encodes CDR1 MNHNS and CDR2 SASEGT. The V end lost 6 bases, the J end lost 8 bases, and 13 bases lay between the germline ends. Written as DNA, the CDR3 is TGTGCCAGCAGCCCGGGACTCTGGGGCTACACCTTC. It translates to CASSPGLWGYTF.

This chain joins TRBV13 and TRBJ2-5, with D unresolved. The CDR3 covers 14 residues. V shed 0 bases and J shed 7 bases, with 12 bases lying between them. The V gene's germline CDR1 is PRHDT and CDR2 FYEKMQ (reference sequence). This CDR3 is CASSLGRLVGTQYF. The CDR3 DNA sequence: TGTGCCAGCAGCTTAGGCCGCTTAGTAGGGACCCAGTACTTC.